The T cell receptor beta chain under discussion was sequenced for a study of cytomegalovirus exposure and HLA in healthy donors. CDR3 length equals 13 residues. Trimming took 4 bases from V and 2 from J, leaving 11 bases between them. Germline CDR1 reads SQVTM; CDR2 reads ANQGSEA. Vbeta (60) and Jbeta (13) primers were used in the PCR. Data came from immunoSEQ multiplex PCR; TCRdb stores just in-frame clones and leaves some out. The data hold roughly 170,000 clones, with about four fifths observed a single time. This chain links TRBV29-1 with TRBJ1-2, with no clear D. Sequenced material: PBMCs. The source of this sequence is a girl aged 5 to 17 in good health and CMV-seropositive. The CDR3 bases are TGCAGCGTTGGGGAGATTTCCAACTATGGCTACACCTTC. Encoded protein: CSVGEISNYGYTF. Full variable domain (remainder filled in from reference TRBV29-1 and TRBJ1-2): SAVISQKPSRDICQRGTSLTIQCQVDSQVTMMFWYRQQPGQSLTLIATANQGSEATYESGFVIDKFPISRPNLTFSTLTVSNMSPEDSSIYLCSVGEISNYGYTFGSGTRLTVV.